This paragraph reports one T cell receptor beta chain. The CDR3 runs 13 residues. The V gene's germline CDR1 is SEHNR and CDR2 FQNEAQ (reference sequence). The V end lost 4 bases, the J end lost 9 bases, and 15 bases lay between the germline ends. Clones were sequenced by immunoSEQ multiplex PCR, and TCRdb holds only the in-frame ones, with some missing. The sample yields 120,000 or so clones, more than 75% seen once. This record comes from a study of control samples from healthy donors and cancer patients. Specimen: blood. This TCR was sampled from a man aged 18 to 35 in good health. V gene TRBV7-9 combines with J gene TRBJ1-2; a possible D gene is TRBD1 (5 bases). CDR3 protein: CASSSTESGRYTF. CDR3 bases: TGTGCCAGCAGCTCGACAGAATCTGGGCGCTACACCTTC.